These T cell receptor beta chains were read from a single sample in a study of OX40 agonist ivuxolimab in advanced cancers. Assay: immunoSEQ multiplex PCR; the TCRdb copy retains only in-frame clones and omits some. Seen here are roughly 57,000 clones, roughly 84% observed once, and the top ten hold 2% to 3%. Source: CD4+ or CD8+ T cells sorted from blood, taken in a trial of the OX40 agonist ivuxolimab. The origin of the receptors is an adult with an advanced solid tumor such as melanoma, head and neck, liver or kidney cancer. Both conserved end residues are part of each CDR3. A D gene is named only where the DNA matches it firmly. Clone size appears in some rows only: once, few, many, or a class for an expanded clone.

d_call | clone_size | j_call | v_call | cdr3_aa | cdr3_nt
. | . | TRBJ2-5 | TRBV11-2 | CASTRWGTNVGETQYF | TGTGCCAGCACCCGTTGGGGGACAAATGTTGGGGAGACCCAGTACTTC
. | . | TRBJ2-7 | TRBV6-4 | CASRERGDSSSYEQYF | TGTGCCAGCAGAGAACGAGGGGATTCAAGCTCCTACGAGCAGTACTTC
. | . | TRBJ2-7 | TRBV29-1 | CSVDFSLAGSGEQYF | TGCAGCGTTGATTTTTCCCTCGCAGGGTCAGGCGAGCAGTACTTC
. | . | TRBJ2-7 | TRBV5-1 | CASSSASVSHYEQYF | TGCGCCAGCAGCTCGGCCTCAGTCTCTCACTACGAGCAGTACTTC
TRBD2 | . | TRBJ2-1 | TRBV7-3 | CASSPDRGTSGENEQFF | TGTGCCAGCAGCCCCGATCGCGGGACTAGCGGGGAAAATGAGCAGTTCTTC
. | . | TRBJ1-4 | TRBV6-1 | CASSEGVQGGVLFF | TGTGCCAGCAGTGAAGGAGTACAGGGCGGAGTACTGTTTTTT
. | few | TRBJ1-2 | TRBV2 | CASSESGRGLNGYTF | TGTGCCAGCAGTGAATCGGGCAGGGGATTAAATGGCTACACCTTC
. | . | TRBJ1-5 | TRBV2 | CASTPSGGNQPQHF | TGTGCCAGCACCCCGTCGGGCGGGAATCAGCCCCAGCATTTT
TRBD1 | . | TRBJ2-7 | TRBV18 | CASRQGPTEQYF | TGTGCCAGCCGACAGGGTCCTACAGAGCAGTACTTC
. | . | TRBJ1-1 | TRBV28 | CASSTPANTEAFF | TGTGCCAGCAGTACCCCAGCTAACACTGAAGCTTTCTTT
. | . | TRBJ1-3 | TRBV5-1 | CASSPYGGSSGNTIYF | TGCGCCAGCAGCCCTTATGGGGGTTCCTCTGGAAACACCATATATTTT
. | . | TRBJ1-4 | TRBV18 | CASSLTGKANEKLFF | TGTGCCAGCTCACTCACCGGGAAGGCTAATGAAAAACTGTTTTTT
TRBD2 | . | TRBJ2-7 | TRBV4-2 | CASSQVGGGSPEQYF | TGTGCCAGCAGCCAAGTCGGGGGGGGCTCCCCCGAGCAGTACTTC
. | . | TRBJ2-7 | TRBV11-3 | CASSLGLGEQYF | TGTGCCAGCAGCTTAGGGCTCGGCGAGCAGTACTTC
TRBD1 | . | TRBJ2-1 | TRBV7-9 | CASSLWARGHNEQFF | TGTGCCAGCAGCTTATGGGCCAGGGGGCACAATGAGCAGTTCTTC
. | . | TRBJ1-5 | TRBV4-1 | CASSFIQGANQPQHF | TGCGCCAGCAGCTTTATACAGGGCGCCAATCAGCCCCAGCATTTT
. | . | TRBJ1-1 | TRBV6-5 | CASRFRGANTEAFF | TGTGCCAGCAGGTTCCGGGGGGCGAACACTGAAGCTTTCTTT
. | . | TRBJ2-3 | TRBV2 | CASSEGGGTDTQYF | TGTGCCAGCAGTGAAGGTGGGGGCACAGATACGCAGTATTTT